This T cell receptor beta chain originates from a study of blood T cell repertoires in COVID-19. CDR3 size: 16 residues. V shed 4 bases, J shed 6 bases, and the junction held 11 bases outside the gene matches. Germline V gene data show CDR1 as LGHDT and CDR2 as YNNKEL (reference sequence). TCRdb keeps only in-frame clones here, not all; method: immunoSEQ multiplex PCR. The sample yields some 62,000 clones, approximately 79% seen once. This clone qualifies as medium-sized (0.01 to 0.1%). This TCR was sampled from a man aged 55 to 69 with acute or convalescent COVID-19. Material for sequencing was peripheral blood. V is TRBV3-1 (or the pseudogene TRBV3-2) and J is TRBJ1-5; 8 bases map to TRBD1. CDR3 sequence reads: CASSPHGQGISQPQHF. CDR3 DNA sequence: TGTGCCAGCAGCCCCCACGGACAGGGTATTAGTCAGCCCCAGCATTTT.